One sample yielded the 21 T cell receptor beta chains listed below, sequenced in a study of CD8 T cells in ankylosing spondylitis. TCRdb called the 5' RACE reads again in MiXCR, with one record for every CDR3 protein. The sample consists of roughly 470,000 distinct CDR3 sequences, roughly 26% of them appearing once. No antigen has been assigned to these receptors. The study, taken as a whole, reports: The study identified a TCR beta motif of about eight highly homologous variants that appeared characteristic of ankylosing spondylitis blood.

The sample comprised blood, either unsorted or a sorted T cell fraction (not recorded which). These receptor sequences come from a male donor with ankylosing spondylitis.

This clonotype was seen a handful of times. The chain couples TRBV7-9 to TRBJ1-1, with D unresolved. Trimming shortened V by 4 bases and J by 3 bases, and 15 bases separated the two germline ends. Germline assignment: CDR1 SEHNR and CDR2 FQNEAQ (reference sequence). The CDR3 length is 15 residues. In nucleotides, the CDR3 is TGTGCCAGCAGCTATAAAAAGGACGGGGACACTGAAGCTTTCTTT. Amino acid sequence: CASSYKKDGDTEAFF.

This clonotype occurred a few times. The V gene is TRBV29-1, the J gene TRBJ1-1; tentatively, D is TRBD1 (5 bases). Germline CDR1 SQVTM, CDR2 ANQGSEA. Trimming removed 7 bases at V and 8 bases at J, with 14 bases between. The CDR3 extends over 11 amino acids. CDR3 in amino acids: CSGTKGREAFF. In DNA, the CDR3 is TGCAGCGGAACGAAGGGGAGAGAAGCTTTCTTT. Based on the CDR3 plus reference TRBV29-1 and TRBJ1-1, the full variable domain is SAVISQKPSRDICQRGTSLTIQCQVDSQVTMMFWYRQQPGQSLTLIATANQGSEATYESGFVIDKFPISRPNLTFSTLTVSNMSPEDSSIYLCSGTKGREAFFGQGTRLTVV.

The chain uses TRBV28 and TRBJ2-7; 10 nucleotides line up with TRBD1. The CDR3 covers 15 residues. V lost 5 bases to trimming and J lost 4 bases; unmatched junction nucleotides: 8. Germline assignment: CDR1 MDHEN and CDR2 SYDVKM. Written as DNA, the CDR3 is TGTGCCAGCAGTCCAAGGACAGGGGGGTTTTACGAGCAGTACTTC. It yields the protein CASSPRTGGFYEQYF.

This clonotype turned up a few times. The chain has TRBV5-1 and TRBJ2-7, with 12 bases matching TRBD1. CDR3 size: 16 residues. V lost 0 bases and J lost 8; bases outside the gene matches: 9. The germline V gene has CDR1 SGHRS and CDR2 YFSETQ. CDR3 protein: CASSLESGTGGDKQYV. The DNA for the CDR3 is TGCGCCAGCAGCTTGGAGTCAGGGACAGGGGGCGATAAGCAGTACGTC.

This chain joins TRBV12-3 or TRBV12-4 and TRBJ2-1; tentatively, D is TRBD2 (6 bases). The CDR3 is 14 residues long. Trimming pared 4 bases from V and 9 bases from J, leaving 16 bases between. DNA for the CDR3: TGTGCCAGCAGTTCTTCTAGCGTCGGGTTTGAGCAGTTCTTC. Protein sequence: CASSSSSVGFEQFF.

The V call is TRBV20-1, the J call TRBJ2-7, with a weak D call TRBD2 (7 bases). V lost 6 bases and J 1 base, leaving 13 bases between the germline ends. CDR3 size: 13 residues. The germline gives CDR1 DFQATT, CDR2 SNEGSKA (reference sequence). The CDR3 is CSAEKGGSYEQYF. The CDR3, as DNA: TGCAGTGCAGAAAAGGGGGGGTCCTACGAGCAGTACTTC.

This sequence joins TRBV7-8 and TRBJ1-5; D unclear. CDR3 length: 13 amino acids. The germline gives CDR1 SGHVS, CDR2 FQNEAQ. V was pared by 5 bases and J by 7 bases, with 12 bases between. CDR3 amino acids: CASSPRGRQPQHF. DNA of the CDR3: TGTGCCAGCAGCCCAAGAGGGCGACAGCCCCAGCATTTT.

V and J are TRBV24-1 and TRBJ1-4, with D tentatively TRBD1 (5 bases). With 4 bases removed from V and 3 bases from J, the gap between germline ends came to 14 bases. Germline CDR1 reads KGHDR; CDR2 reads SFDVKD. The CDR3 has 16 amino acids. In DNA, the CDR3 is TGTGCCACCAGTGAGGCCGGGACCGAGGCTAATGAAAAACTGTTTTTT. Protein product: CATSEAGTEANEKLFF.

The chain couples TRBV12-3 or TRBV12-4 to TRBJ1-5; no clear D. The CDR3 has 14 amino acids. The ends were cut back, 6 bases at V and 4 bases at J, with 13 bases in the middle. In DNA form, the CDR3 reads TGTGCCAGCAGCCTTGGGGTGGGAAATCAGCCCCAGCATTTT. Its translation is CASSLGVGNQPQHF.

The chain is built from TRBV10-3 and TRBJ2-1, with a possible D match to TRBD2 (5 bases). Germline V gene sequence: CDR1 ENHRY, CDR2 SYGVKD. CDR3 size: 13 residues. Trimming removed 10 bases at V and 7 bases at J, with 17 bases between. In DNA, the CDR3 is TGTGCCACTTTAGGGCCTAGCAGTAATGAGCAGTTCTTC. Amino acid sequence: CATLGPSSNEQFF.

In its sample, this clonotype was seen a few times. V gene TRBV5-1 combines with J gene TRBJ1-1; D perhaps matches TRBD1 (6 bases). V lost 5 bases to trimming and J lost 4 bases, with 15 bases between them. Germline loops: CDR1 SGHRS, CDR2 YFSETQ. This CDR3 spans 14 amino acids. The CDR3 DNA follows: TGCGCCAGCAGAGAACAGGGCTCGGGCACTGAAGCTTTCTTT. Its translation: CASREQGSGTEAFF. Using reference TRBV5-1 and TRBJ1-1 for the parts outside the CDR3, the full variable domain is KAGVTQTPRYLIKTRGQQVTLSCSPISGHRSVSWYQQTPGQGLQFLFEYFSETQRNKGNFPGRFSGRQFSNSRSEMNVSTLELGDSALYLCASREQGSGTEAFFGQGTRLTVV.

This chain joins TRBV20-1 and TRBJ2-5; 10 positions agree with TRBD2. Germline trimming cut 3 bases from V and 5 bases from J; bases unmatched to any gene: 12. Germline CDR1 reads DFQATT; CDR2 reads SNEGSKA (reference sequence). The CDR3 extends over 16 amino acids. In DNA, the CDR3 is TGCAGTGCTAGTGGGTTAGCGGGAGGCCTCTACGAGACCCAGTACTTC. The encoded protein is CSASGLAGGLYETQYF.

This chain links TRBV18 with TRBJ2-7, with D perhaps TRBD2 (5 bases). V was shortened by 6 bases and J by 4 bases, with 13 bases between the two germline ends. This CDR3 has 13 amino acids. CDR1 is KGHSH and CDR2 is LQKENI in the germline V gene. The CDR3 loop reads CASSPRGVYEQYF. DNA of the CDR3: TGTGCCAGCTCCCCCCGGGGAGTTTACGAGCAGTACTTC.

This sequence joins TRBV6-4 and TRBJ2-7; D gene uncertain. CDR1 and CDR2 (germline): MRHNA, SNTAGT. CDR3 length: 9 amino acids. The CDR3 is CASPYEQYV. CDR3 nucleotide sequence: TGTGCTTCGCCCTACGAGCAGTACGTC.

This clonotype came up a few times. The chain has TRBV11-3 and TRBJ2-1, with 8 nucleotides matching TRBD1. Trimming at V came to 8 bases and at J to 2 bases, leaving 5 bases not matched to a gene. This CDR3 spans 14 amino acids. Germline lookup yields CDR1 SGHNT and CDR2 YENEEA. The CDR3 sequence is CASGTGPTYNEQFF. The DNA of the CDR3 is TGTGCCAGCGGGACAGGCCCTACCTACAATGAGCAGTTCTTC.

This clonotype was recorded a few times. V gene TRBV19 combines with J gene TRBJ1-5; D is uncertain. CDR1 and CDR2 (germline): LNHDA, SQIVND (reference sequence). The V end was cut by 6 bases, the J end by 1 base, with 10 bases between. The CDR3 totals 14 residues. Here the CDR3 DNA reads TGTGCCAGTAGACCGGGCTACAGCAATCAGCCCCAGCATTTT. Translation: CASRPGYSNQPQHF.

This clonotype was picked up a small number of times. The gene calls are TRBV19 and TRBJ2-3; D is possibly TRBD1 (6 bases). The CDR3 contains 13 residues. CDR1 and CDR2 from the germline V gene are LNHDA and SQIVND (reference sequence). V was clipped by 7 bases and J by 2 bases, with 10 bases between them. The CDR3 DNA sequence: TGTGCCAGTAATAACAGGGTCACAGATACGCAGTATTTT. Amino acids: CASNNRVTDTQYF.

Written as DNA, the CDR3 is TGCAGTGCTCACGGGGGGGACATTGGCTTATACGAGCAGTACTTC. Encoded protein: CSAHGGDIGLYEQYF. J is TRBJ2-7 and V is TRBV20-1, with 8 bases fitting TRBD2. Germline CDR1 and CDR2: DFQATT and SNEGSKA (reference sequence). CDR3 length: 15 residues. V shed 5 bases and J 4 bases; nucleotides not matched to a gene: 13.

The chain carries TRBV11-2 and TRBJ1-1; 7 nucleotides align to TRBD1. Looked up from germline, CDR1 is SGHAT and CDR2 is FQNNGV. The junction had 4 bases not matched to a gene; V was cut back by 4 bases and J by 5 bases. The CDR3 spans 13 residues. The CDR3 is CASSSGQQTEAFF. DNA of the CDR3: TGTGCCAGCAGCTCGGGACAGCAAACTGAAGCTTTCTTT.

The chain employs TRBV12-3 or TRBV12-4 and TRBJ1-1; 8 positions agree with TRBD1. Trimming removed 6 bases from V and 5 bases from J; junction bases left unmatched: 8. This CDR3 has 14 amino acids. The CDR3 coding sequence is TGTGCCAGCAGCCCACAGGGGGAGTGGACTGAAGCTTTCTTT. Its protein product is CASSPQGEWTEAFF.

This clonotype was counted a few times. V gene TRBV6-1 combines with J gene TRBJ1-2; D gene unclear. The germline V gene has CDR1 MNHNS and CDR2 SASEGT. CDR3 length: 15 residues. Trimming left V 1 base short and J 1 base short, with 10 bases between. Here the CDR3 DNA reads TGTGCCAGCAGTGAAGGCACAAGTTATAACTATGGCTACACCTTC. It specifies CASSEGTSYNYGYTF.